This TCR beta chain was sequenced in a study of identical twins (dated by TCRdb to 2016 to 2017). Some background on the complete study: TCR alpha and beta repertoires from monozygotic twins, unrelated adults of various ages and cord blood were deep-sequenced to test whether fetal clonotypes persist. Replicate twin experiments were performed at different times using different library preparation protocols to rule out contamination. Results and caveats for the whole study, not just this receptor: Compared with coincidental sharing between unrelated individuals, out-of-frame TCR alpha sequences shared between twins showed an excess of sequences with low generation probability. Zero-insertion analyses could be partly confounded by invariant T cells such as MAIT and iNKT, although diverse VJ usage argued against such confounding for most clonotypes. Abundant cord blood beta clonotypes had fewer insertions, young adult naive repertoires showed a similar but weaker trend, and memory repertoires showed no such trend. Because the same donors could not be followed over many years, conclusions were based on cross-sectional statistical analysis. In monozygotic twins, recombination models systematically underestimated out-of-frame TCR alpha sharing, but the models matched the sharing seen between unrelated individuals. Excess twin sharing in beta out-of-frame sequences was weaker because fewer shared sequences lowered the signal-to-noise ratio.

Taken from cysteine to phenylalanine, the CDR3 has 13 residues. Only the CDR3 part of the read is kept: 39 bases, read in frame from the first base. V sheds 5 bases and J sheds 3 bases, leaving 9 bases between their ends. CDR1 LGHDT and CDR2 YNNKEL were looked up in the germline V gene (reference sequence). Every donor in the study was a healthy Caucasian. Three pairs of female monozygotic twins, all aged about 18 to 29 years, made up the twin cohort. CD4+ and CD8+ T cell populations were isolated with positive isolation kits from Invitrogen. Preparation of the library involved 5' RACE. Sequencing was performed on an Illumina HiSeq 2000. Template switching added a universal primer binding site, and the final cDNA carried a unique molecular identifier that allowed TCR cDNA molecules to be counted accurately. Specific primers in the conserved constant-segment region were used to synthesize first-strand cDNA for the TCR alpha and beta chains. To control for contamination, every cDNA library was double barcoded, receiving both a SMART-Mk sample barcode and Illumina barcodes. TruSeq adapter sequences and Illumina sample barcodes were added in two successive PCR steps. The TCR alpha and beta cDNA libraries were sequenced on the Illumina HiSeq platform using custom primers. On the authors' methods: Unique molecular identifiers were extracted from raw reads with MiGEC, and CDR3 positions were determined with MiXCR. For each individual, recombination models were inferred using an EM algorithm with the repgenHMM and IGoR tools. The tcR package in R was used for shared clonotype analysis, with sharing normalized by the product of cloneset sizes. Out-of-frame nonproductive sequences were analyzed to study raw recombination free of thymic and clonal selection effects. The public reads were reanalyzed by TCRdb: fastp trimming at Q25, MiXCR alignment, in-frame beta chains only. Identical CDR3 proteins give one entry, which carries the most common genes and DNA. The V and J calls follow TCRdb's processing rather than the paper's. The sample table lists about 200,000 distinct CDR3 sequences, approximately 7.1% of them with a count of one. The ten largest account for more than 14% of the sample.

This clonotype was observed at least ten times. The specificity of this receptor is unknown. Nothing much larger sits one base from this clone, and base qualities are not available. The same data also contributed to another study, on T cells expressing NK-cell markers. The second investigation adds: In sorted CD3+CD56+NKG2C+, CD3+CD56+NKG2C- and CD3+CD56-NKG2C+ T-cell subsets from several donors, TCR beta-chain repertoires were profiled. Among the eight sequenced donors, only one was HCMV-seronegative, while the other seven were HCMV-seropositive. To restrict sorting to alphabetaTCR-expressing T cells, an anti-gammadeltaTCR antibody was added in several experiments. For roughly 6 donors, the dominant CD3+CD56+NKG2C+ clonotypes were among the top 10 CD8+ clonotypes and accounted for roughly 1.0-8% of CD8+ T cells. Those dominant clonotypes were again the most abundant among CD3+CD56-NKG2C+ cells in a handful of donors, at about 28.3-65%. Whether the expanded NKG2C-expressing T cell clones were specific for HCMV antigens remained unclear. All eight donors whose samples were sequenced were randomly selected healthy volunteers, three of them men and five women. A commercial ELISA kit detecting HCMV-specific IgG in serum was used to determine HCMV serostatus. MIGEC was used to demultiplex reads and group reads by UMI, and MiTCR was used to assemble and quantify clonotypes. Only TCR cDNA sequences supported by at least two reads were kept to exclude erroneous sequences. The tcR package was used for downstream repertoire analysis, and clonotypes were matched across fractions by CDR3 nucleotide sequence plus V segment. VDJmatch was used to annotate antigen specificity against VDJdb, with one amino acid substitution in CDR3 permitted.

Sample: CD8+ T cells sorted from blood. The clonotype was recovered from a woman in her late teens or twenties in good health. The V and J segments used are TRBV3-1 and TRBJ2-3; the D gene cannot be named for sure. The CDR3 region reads CASSYYGTDTQYF. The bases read TGTGCCAGCAGCTACTACGGGACAGATACGCAGTATTTT.